The next 31 T cell receptor beta chains were all read from a single sample in a study of T cell responses to AZD1222 COVID-19 vaccine. Profiling relied on immunoSEQ multiplex PCR, and the TCRdb table lists in-frame clones only, not all of them. The sample comprises over 100,000 clones, about 86% of which are singletons, and approximately 5% rests with the top ten. The sequences come from peripheral blood, collected on day 0 of AZD1222 vaccination. Receptors were obtained from an adult in good health.

The chain recombines TRBV2 with TRBJ1-2; the match to TRBD1 covers 8 bases. The CDR3 length is 14 residues. The V segment lost 6 bases and the J segment 7 bases; nucleotides outside the gene matches: 10. Per the germline V gene, CDR1 is SNHLY and CDR2 is FYNNEI. CDR3 sequence (DNA): TGTGCCAGCAGAAGGACAGGGCCTTCGGGTGGCTACACCTTC. It specifies CASRRTGPSGGYTF.

Concerning this clone itself: Other nucleotide sequences from this sample produce the same CDR3. V and J are TRBV18 and TRBJ2-4; D call uncertain. CDR3 length equals 14 residues. V lost 3 bases and J 0 bases, leaving 6 bases between the germline ends. Looked up from germline, CDR1 is KGHSH and CDR2 is LQKENI. For the CDR3, the DNA is TGTGCCAGCTCACCTACAGTAGCCAAAAACATTCAGTACTTC. Its translation: CASSPTVAKNIQYF.

The gene calls are TRBV30 and TRBJ1-6, with a tentative D call TRBD1 (6 bases). This CDR3 is 14 amino acids long. CDR1 GTSNPN and CDR2 SVGIG come from the germline V gene (reference sequence). Trimming stripped 3 bases from V and 9 bases from J, with 15 bases between. The CDR3 here is CAWSAQGGSSPLHF. The CDR3 coding sequence is TGTGCCTGGAGCGCACAGGGTGGTAGTTCACCCCTCCACTTT.

The chain uses TRBV11-3 and TRBJ1-1; D is ambiguous. In germline, CDR1 is SGHNT, CDR2 YENEEA. Trimming took 6 bases from V and 5 from J, leaving 10 bases between them. CDR3 length equals 12 residues. The CDR3 nucleotides read TGTGCCAGCAGTTCGCGCGGGACTGAAGCTTTCTTT. Translated, it gives CASSSRGTEAFF.

Concerning this clone itself: The sample carries other DNA sequences with the same CDR3. This rearrangement joins TRBV6-5 to TRBJ2-7; D is perhaps TRBD1 or TRBD2 (5 bases each). Germline V gene sequence: CDR1 MNHEY, CDR2 SVGAGI. The CDR3 totals 12 residues. With 6 bases removed from V and 6 bases from J, the gap between germline ends came to 12 bases. The DNA of the CDR3 is TGTGCCAGCAGGACCTCGGGGCTCGAGCAGTACTTC. Its translation: CASRTSGLEQYF.

The chain has TRBV7-2 and TRBJ1-2, with D unclear. The ends were cut back, 1 base at V and 2 bases at J, with 8 bases in the middle. Germline CDR1 SGHTA, CDR2 FQGNSA. The CDR3 runs 14 residues. CDR3 sequence reads: CASSLVAGNYGYTF. In DNA, the CDR3 is TGTGCCAGCAGCTTAGTGGCAGGAAACTATGGCTACACCTTC.

This sequence joins TRBV18 and TRBJ2-7; D remains unclear. The V end was cut by 2 bases, the J end by 2 bases, with 4 bases between. The CDR3 is made up of 12 amino acids. Germline CDR1 KGHSH, CDR2 LQKENI. CDR3 residues: CASSPGTYEQYF. CDR3 DNA: TGTGCCAGCTCACCAGGGACCTACGAGCAGTACTTC.

The CDR3 bases are TGTGCCAGCAGCCACCGAGGGACAGCTAGCAATCAGCCCCAGCATTTT. Translated: CASSHRGTASNQPQHF. The chain joins TRBV7-8 to TRBJ1-5; 7 bases are a match to TRBD1. From germline, CDR1 is SGHVS and CDR2 FQNEAQ. The ends lost 5 bases at V and 0 bases at J; junction bases unmatched: 7. This CDR3 spans 16 amino acids.

The chain joins TRBV5-5 to TRBJ2-7; possible D gene TRBD1, 6 bases. Trimming took 4 bases from V and 0 from J, leaving 11 bases between them. This CDR3 is 14 amino acids long. In germline, CDR1 is SGHKS, CDR2 YYEKEE (reference sequence). As DNA, the CDR3 is TGTGCCAGCAGCCCGGGACATGTCTCCTACGAGCAGTACTTC. Translated, it gives CASSPGHVSYEQYF.

The gene calls are TRBV28 and TRBJ1-6, with D possibly matching TRBD1 (5 bases). From germline, CDR1 is MDHEN and CDR2 SYDVKM. The CDR3 length is 14 residues. V was shortened by 10 bases and J by 3 bases, with 13 bases between the two germline ends. CDR3 sequence reads: CAIKGDYYNSPLHF. DNA of the CDR3: TGTGCCATCAAAGGGGACTACTATAATTCACCCCTCCACTTT.

This clone was seen a single time. This chain connects TRBV10-1 to TRBJ1-5, with D maybe TRBD1 (6 bases). Trimming stripped 2 bases from V and 5 bases from J, with 28 bases between. CDR1 is WNHNN and CDR2 is SYGVQD in the germline V gene (reference sequence). There are 20 residues in the CDR3. The DNA of the CDR3 is TGCGCCAGCAGTGAGCCGCTAAATGAGAGGATCATCGAGGGGGATCAGCCCCAGCATTTT. Its translation is CASSEPLNERIIEGDQPQHF.

The chain is built from TRBV18 and TRBJ1-1; no definite D call. V shed 3 bases and J shed 1 base, with 9 bases lying between them. This CDR3 spans 14 amino acids. From germline, CDR1 is KGHSH and CDR2 LQKENI. CDR3 nucleotide sequence: TGTGCCAGCTCACCGACATCGACGAACACTGAAGCTTTCTTT. Residues: CASSPTSTNTEAFF.

The V call is TRBV29-1, the J call TRBJ1-4; possible D gene TRBD1, 5 bases. The V end lost 6 bases, the J end lost 5 bases, and 7 bases lay between the germline ends. Germline CDR1 is SQVTM and CDR2 is ANQGSEA. This CDR3 has 11 residues. In nucleotides, the CDR3 is TGCAGCGTGACAGTCAATGAAAAACTGTTTTTT. As protein: CSVTVNEKLFF. Looking up the rest from reference TRBV29-1 and TRBJ1-4 gives the full variable domain: SAVISQKPSRDICQRGTSLTIQCQVDSQVTMMFWYRQQPGQSLTLIATANQGSEATYESGFVIDKFPISRPNLTFSTLTVSNMSPEDSSIYLCSVTVNEKLFFGSGTQLSVL.

This sequence joins TRBV7-2 and TRBJ1-2, with 8 positions matching TRBD1. The CDR3 sequence is 15 residues long. The ends lost 1 base at V and 6 bases at J; junction bases unmatched: 7. The V gene's germline CDR1 is SGHTA and CDR2 FQGNSA. CDR3 bases: TGTGCCAGCAGCTTAGAGGCCAGGGGGCAGGATGGCTACACCTTC. This sequence encodes CASSLEARGQDGYTF.

This clone was detected a few times. The chain links TRBV10-3 to TRBJ2-1, with TRBD2 matching over 11 bases. Unmatched junction bases numbered 18, after V lost 8 bases and J lost 9 bases. This CDR3 comprises 17 residues. Germline CDR1 ENHRY, CDR2 SYGVKD. For the CDR3, the DNA is TGTGCCATCGGGGATAGCGGGAGGGCCAGCCGCGTGGGTGAGCAGTTCTTC. Its protein is CAIGDSGRASRVGEQFF.

The V call is TRBV28, the J call TRBJ2-7, with no clear D. The CDR3 is 11 amino acids. The germline gives CDR1 MDHEN, CDR2 SYDVKM. Trimming stripped 6 bases from V and 2 bases from J, with 5 bases between. The CDR3 loop is CASSLAYEQYF. CDR3 sequence (DNA): TGTGCCAGCAGCCTCGCCTACGAGCAGTACTTC. The full variable domain, in which reference TRBV28 and TRBJ2-7 provide the parts outside the CDR3, is DVKVTQSSRYLVKRTGEKVFLECVQDMDHENMFWYRQDPGLGLRLIYFSYDVKMKEKGDIPEGYSVSREKKERFSLILESASTNQTSMYLCASSLAYEQYFGPGTRLTVT.

This chain joins TRBV18 and TRBJ1-1; D call uncertain. Trimming pared 10 bases from V and 0 bases from J, leaving 18 bases between. Per germline, CDR1 KGHSH and CDR2 LQKENI. The CDR3 totals 15 residues. In nucleotides, the CDR3 is TGTGCCACCCTAAAAGGAGGAGGGTTGAACACTGAAGCTTTCTTT. Encoded protein: CATLKGGGLNTEAFF. Together with reference TRBV18 and TRBJ1-1, the CDR3 gives the full variable domain: NAGVMQNPRHLVRRRGQEARLRCSPMKGHSHVYWYRQLPEEGLKFMVYLQKENIIDESGMPKERFSAEFPKEGPSILRIQQVVRGDSAAYFCATLKGGGLNTEAFFGQGTRLTVV.

In DNA, the CDR3 is TGTGCCAGCAGCTCCGCGGGGGGGACAACCTACGAGCAGTACTTC. Translating it yields CASSSAGGTTYEQYF. The chain links TRBV7-9 to TRBJ2-7; 9 positions agree with TRBD2. Trimming removed 4 bases from V and 2 bases from J; junction bases left unmatched: 6. There are 15 residues in the CDR3. In germline, CDR1 is SEHNR, CDR2 FQNEAQ (reference sequence).

The chain joins TRBV5-1 to TRBJ2-3, with 8 bases that match TRBD1. The germline CDR1 and CDR2 sequences are SGHRS and YFSETQ. The CDR3 totals 16 residues. V was clipped by 4 bases and J by 2 bases; unmatched bases: 9. In DNA form, the CDR3 reads TGCGCCAGCAGCGAGGTAGGGCAGGGGGCCACAGATACGCAGTATTTT. Translation: CASSEVGQGATDTQYF. The full variable domain, its missing parts supplied by reference TRBV5-1 and TRBJ2-3, is KAGVTQTPRYLIKTRGQQVTLSCSPISGHRSVSWYQQTPGQGLQFLFEYFSETQRNKGNFPGRFSGRQFSNSRSEMNVSTLELGDSALYLCASSEVGQGATDTQYFGPGTRLTVL.

V gene TRBV30 combines with J gene TRBJ2-7, with 9 bases fitting TRBD1. There are 14 residues in the CDR3. The junction had 10 bases not matched to a gene; V was cut back by 5 bases and J by 5 bases. The germline CDR1 and CDR2 sequences are GTSNPN and SVGIG (reference sequence). The CDR3 DNA is TGTGCCTGGGGATGGGACAGGGTAAGGAACGAGCAGTACTTC. Translated: CAWGWDRVRNEQYF.

The chain links TRBV28 to TRBJ2-7; 8 bases line up with TRBD1. The CDR3 totals 14 residues. V shed 4 bases, J shed 3 bases, and the junction held 5 bases outside the gene matches. Germline CDR1 is MDHEN and CDR2 is SYDVKM. As DNA, the CDR3 is TGTGCCAGCAGTTCACAGGGGGTCAGCTACGAGCAGTACTTC. Translation gives CASSSQGVSYEQYF.

This chain connects TRBV6-2 or TRBV6-3 to TRBJ2-1; D may be TRBD1 (5 bases). Germline CDR1 MNHEY, CDR2 SVGEGT. The CDR3 loop spans 16 amino acids. The V gene lost 0 bases and the J gene lost 1 base, with 10 bases spanning the gap. CDR3 protein: CASSYSPDTSYNEQFF. In DNA form, the CDR3 reads TGTGCCAGCAGTTACTCTCCGGACACATCCTACAATGAGCAGTTCTTC.

J is TRBJ1-2 and V is TRBV29-1, with TRBD1 identical over 7 bases. The V gene's germline CDR1 is SQVTM and CDR2 ANQGSEA. V lost 3 bases, J lost 4 bases, and 5 bases stayed unmatched. There are 13 residues in the CDR3. CDR3 in amino acids: CSVDTGASYGYTF. The CDR3, as DNA: TGCAGCGTTGATACAGGGGCGAGCTATGGCTACACCTTC. The entire variable domain, with the rest obtained from reference TRBV29-1 and TRBJ1-2, is as follows: SAVISQKPSRDICQRGTSLTIQCQVDSQVTMMFWYRQQPGQSLTLIATANQGSEATYESGFVIDKFPISRPNLTFSTLTVSNMSPEDSSIYLCSVDTGASYGYTFGSGTRLTVV.

The rearrangement uses TRBV5-5 and TRBJ2-7, with 8 bases aligning to TRBD2. Germline V gene sequence: CDR1 SGHKS, CDR2 YYEKEE (reference sequence). The CDR3 consists of 16 residues. J was trimmed by 0 bases and V by 3 bases; bases with no gene match: 8. This CDR3 is CASSSRGGLSSYEQYF. The CDR3 DNA reads as TGTGCCAGCAGCTCCCGCGGGGGGCTGAGCTCCTACGAGCAGTACTTC.

This chain links TRBV6-2 or TRBV6-3 with TRBJ1-2, with D unresolved. Trimming left V 2 bases short and J 0 bases short, with 13 bases between. The CDR3 is 16 amino acids. Germline CDR1 MNHEY, CDR2 SVGEGT. The chain's CDR3 is CASSYGVDSANYGYTF. CDR3 sequence (DNA): TGTGCCAGCAGTTACGGGGTCGACTCAGCTAACTATGGCTACACCTTC.

The chain combines TRBV5-6 with TRBJ2-3; 14 bases fit TRBD2. Losses at the gene ends were 4 bases for V and 6 bases for J; bases not matched to a gene: 7. CDR1 SGHDT and CDR2 YYEEEE come from the germline V gene. This CDR3 is 16 amino acids long. The CDR3 nucleotides read TGTGCCAGCAGCCTACCGACTAGCGGGGGGGCGGATACGCAGTATTTT. Translating it yields CASSLPTSGGADTQYF.

The J gene is TRBJ2-1, the V gene TRBV10-3; no clear D gene. V gave up 0 bases and J gave up 9 bases, with 9 bases separating them. The CDR3 covers 13 residues. Germline V gene data show CDR1 as ENHRY and CDR2 as SYGVKD. CDR3 in DNA: TGTGCCATCAGTGAGTCGAGTTCTGGTGAGCAGTTCTTC. It yields the protein CAISESSSGEQFF.

V usage is TRBV7-2 and J usage is TRBJ1-6; D is perhaps TRBD1 (6 bases). The V gene's germline CDR1 is SGHTA and CDR2 FQGNSA. The CDR3 loop spans 16 amino acids. V lost 5 bases and J 6 bases, leaving 17 bases between the germline ends. CDR3 bases: TGTGCCAGCAGCCTGGCCGGACAGAGCTTTAATTCACCCCTCCACTTT. This codes for CASSLAGQSFNSPLHF.

This chain links TRBV2 with TRBJ1-2; D may be TRBD1 (6 bases). Trimming removed 6 bases at V and 0 bases at J, with 11 bases between. The germline gives CDR1 SNHLY, CDR2 FYNNEI. The CDR3 is made up of 14 amino acids. The CDR3 DNA is TGTGCCAGCAGGAGGACAGCGACTAACTATGGCTACACCTTC. Its translation: CASRRTATNYGYTF.

This chain uses TRBV5-1 with TRBJ2-7, with no clear D. This CDR3 has 13 residues. The V gene lost 2 bases and the J gene lost 0 bases, with 6 bases spanning the gap. Germline assignment: CDR1 SGHRS and CDR2 YFSETQ. CDR3 DNA sequence: TGCGCCAGCAGCTTTAGTTCCTCCTACGAGCAGTACTTC. The encoded protein is CASSFSSSYEQYF.

The V and J genes are TRBV23-1 and TRBJ1-2; D not resolved. TRBV23-1 counts as an open reading frame of uncertain function. V lost 3 bases and J lost 8, with 7 bases in between. CDR3 length equals 11 residues. The DNA of the CDR3 is TGCGCCAGCAGTCAGTGTCGCGGCTACACCTTC. Protein: CASSQCRGYTF.